This T cell receptor beta chain was recorded in a study of PD-1 blockade in mismatch repair-deficient tumors. Study in general: All were previously treated, progressing patients with over 9 mismatch repair-deficient cancer types. Study results and limitations: After pembrolizumab, tumor-resident clones rose rapidly, then generally contracted before radiologic responses.

This clone is a singleton in its sample. The antigen is not known. The CDR3 covers 15 residues. V was trimmed by 7 bases and J by 0 bases, leaving 14 bases between them. The germline gives CDR1 LNHDA, CDR2 SQIVND (reference sequence). The table came from immunoSEQ multiplex PCR; TCRdb's copy has only in-frame clones and leaves some out. The sample has about 63,000 clones; about nine tenths are singletons. Mismatch repair deficiency was confirmed in all patients, by PCR or immunohistochemistry. TCRs were sequenced from three patients responding to pembrolizumab. The chain employs TRBV19 and TRBJ2-3; tentatively, D is TRBD1 (6 bases). This material consisted of peripheral blood, taken 52 weeks after starting pembrolizumab. The source is an adult with mismatch repair-deficient cancer. CDR3 bases: TGTGCCAGTACCCCGACAGGTTCTAGCACAGATACGCAGTATTTT. Translation gives CASTPTGSSTDTQYF.